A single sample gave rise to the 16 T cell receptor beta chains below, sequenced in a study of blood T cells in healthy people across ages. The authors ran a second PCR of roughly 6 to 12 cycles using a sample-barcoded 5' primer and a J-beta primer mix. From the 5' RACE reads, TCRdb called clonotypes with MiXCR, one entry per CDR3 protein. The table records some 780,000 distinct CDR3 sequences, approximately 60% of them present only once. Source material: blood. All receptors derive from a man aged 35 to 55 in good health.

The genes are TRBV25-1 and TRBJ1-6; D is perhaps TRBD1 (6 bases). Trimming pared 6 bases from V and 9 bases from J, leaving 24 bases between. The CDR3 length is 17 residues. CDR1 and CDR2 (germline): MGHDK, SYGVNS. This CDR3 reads CASRPSGAQPSGSPLHF. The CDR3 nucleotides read TGTGCCAGCAGGCCGTCAGGGGCCCAACCCAGCGGTTCACCCCTCCACTTT.

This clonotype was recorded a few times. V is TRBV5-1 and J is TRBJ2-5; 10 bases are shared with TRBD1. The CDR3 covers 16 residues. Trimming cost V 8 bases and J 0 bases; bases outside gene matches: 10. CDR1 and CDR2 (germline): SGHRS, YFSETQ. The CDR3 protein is CASWSPGQGNQETQYF. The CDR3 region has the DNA TGCGCCAGTTGGTCCCCGGGACAGGGGAACCAAGAGACCCAGTACTTC.

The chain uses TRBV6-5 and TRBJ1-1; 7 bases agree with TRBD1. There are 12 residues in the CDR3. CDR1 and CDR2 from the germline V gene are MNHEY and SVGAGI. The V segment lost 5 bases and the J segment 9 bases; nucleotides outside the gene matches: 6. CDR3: CASSDPGQKAFF. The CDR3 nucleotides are TGTGCCAGCAGTGATCCGGGACAGAAAGCTTTCTTT.

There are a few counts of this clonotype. CDR3 nucleotide sequence: TGCAGCGTTGAAGGGACAGGGAGCGGTCAGCCCCAGCATTTT. This translates into CSVEGTGSGQPQHF. The chain has TRBV29-1 and TRBJ1-5, with 8 nucleotides matching TRBD1. The germline V gene encodes CDR1 SQVTM and CDR2 ANQGSEA. With V trimmed by 1 base and J by 6 bases, 5 bases remained unmatched. This CDR3 has 14 amino acids.

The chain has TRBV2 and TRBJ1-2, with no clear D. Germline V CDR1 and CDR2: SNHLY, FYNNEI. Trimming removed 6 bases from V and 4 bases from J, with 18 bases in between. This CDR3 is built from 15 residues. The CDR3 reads CASRPKTVDGYGYTF. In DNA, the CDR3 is TGTGCCAGCAGACCCAAAACGGTGGACGGCTATGGCTACACCTTC.

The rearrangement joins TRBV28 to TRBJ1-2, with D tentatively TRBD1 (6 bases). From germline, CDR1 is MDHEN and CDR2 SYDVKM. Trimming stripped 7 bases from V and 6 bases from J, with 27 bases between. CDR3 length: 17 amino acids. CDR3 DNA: TGTGCCAGCATCCCACGCGGGGAGGGGGGTCAGTGGCATGGCTACACCTTC. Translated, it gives CASIPRGEGGQWHGYTF.

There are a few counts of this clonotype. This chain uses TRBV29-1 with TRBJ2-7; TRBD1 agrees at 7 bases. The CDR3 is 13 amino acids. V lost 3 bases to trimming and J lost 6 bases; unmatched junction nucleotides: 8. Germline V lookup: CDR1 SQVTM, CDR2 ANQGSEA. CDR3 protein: CSVEGTVLGEQYF. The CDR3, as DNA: TGCAGCGTTGAGGGGACAGTTTTGGGCGAGCAGTACTTC.

The CDR3 DNA reads TGTGCCAGCAGCTTTACAGCGGGAGCCTACGAGCAGTACTTC. Amino acids: CASSFTAGAYEQYF. The chain carries TRBV7-3 and TRBJ2-7; TRBD2 agrees at 8 bases. The CDR3 consists of 14 residues. J lost 2 bases, V lost 3 bases, and 3 bases had no gene match. Germline V gives CDR1 SGHTA, CDR2 FQGTGA.

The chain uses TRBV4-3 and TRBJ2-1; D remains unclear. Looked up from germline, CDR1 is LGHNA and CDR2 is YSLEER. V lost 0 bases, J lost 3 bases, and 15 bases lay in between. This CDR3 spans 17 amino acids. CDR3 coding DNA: TGCGCCAGCAGCCAAGATCTGGGCGGATACCTCTACAATGAGCAGTTCTTC. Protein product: CASSQDLGGYLYNEQFF.

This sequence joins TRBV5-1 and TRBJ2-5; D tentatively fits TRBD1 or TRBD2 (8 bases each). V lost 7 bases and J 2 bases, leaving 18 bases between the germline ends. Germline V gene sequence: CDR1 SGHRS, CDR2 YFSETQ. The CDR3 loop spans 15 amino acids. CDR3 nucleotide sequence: TGCGCCAGCCTACGTAGCGGGGACAGGCAAGAGACCCAGTACTTC. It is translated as CASLRSGDRQETQYF.

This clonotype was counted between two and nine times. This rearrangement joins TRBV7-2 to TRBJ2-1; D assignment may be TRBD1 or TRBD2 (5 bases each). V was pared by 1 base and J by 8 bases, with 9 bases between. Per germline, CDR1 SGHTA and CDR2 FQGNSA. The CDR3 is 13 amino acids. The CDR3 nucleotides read TGTGCCAGCAGCTTAGTCGGGGCATATGAGCAGTTCTTC. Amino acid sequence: CASSLVGAYEQFF.

The CDR3 DNA is TGTGCCAGCAGCAATGTGGACAGGGGGCTTTCTGGGGCCAACGTCCTGACTTTC. Protein sequence: CASSNVDRGLSGANVLTF. V gene TRBV7-9 combines with J gene TRBJ2-6; 11 bases line up with TRBD1. Trimming removed 5 bases from V and 1 base from J; junction bases left unmatched: 7. Per the germline V gene, CDR1 is SEHNR and CDR2 is FQNEAQ (reference sequence). The CDR3 has 18 residues.

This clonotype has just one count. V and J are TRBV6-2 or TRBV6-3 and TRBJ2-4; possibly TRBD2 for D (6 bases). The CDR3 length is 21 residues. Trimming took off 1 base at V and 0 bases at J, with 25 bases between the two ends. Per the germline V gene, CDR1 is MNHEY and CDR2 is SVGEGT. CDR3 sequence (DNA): TGTGCCAGCAGTTACTACGCAGGATCGCGGGGTGCTCCACTAGCCAAAAACATTCAGTACTTC. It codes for CASSYYAGSRGAPLAKNIQYF.

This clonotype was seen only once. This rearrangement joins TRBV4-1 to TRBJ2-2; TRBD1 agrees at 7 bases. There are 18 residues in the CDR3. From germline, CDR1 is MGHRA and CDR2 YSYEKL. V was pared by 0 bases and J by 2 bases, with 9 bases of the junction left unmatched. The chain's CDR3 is CASSQDRGDRANTGELFF. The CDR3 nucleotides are TGCGCCAGCAGCCAAGATCGAGGCGACAGGGCAAACACCGGGGAGCTGTTTTTT.

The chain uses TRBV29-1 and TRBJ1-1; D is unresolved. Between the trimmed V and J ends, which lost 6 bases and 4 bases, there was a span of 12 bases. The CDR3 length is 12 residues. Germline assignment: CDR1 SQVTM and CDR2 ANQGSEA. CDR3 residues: CSVEKGTTEAFF. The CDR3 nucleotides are TGCAGCGTGGAAAAGGGTACCACTGAAGCTTTCTTT.

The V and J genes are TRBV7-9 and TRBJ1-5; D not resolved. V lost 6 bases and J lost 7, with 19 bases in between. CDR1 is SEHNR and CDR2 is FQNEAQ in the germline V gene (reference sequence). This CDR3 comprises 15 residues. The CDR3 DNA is TGTGCCAGCAGTACCAGTCAGGCAACCTTACAGCCCCAGCATTTT. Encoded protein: CASSTSQATLQPQHF.